This TCR beta chain was recovered during a study of blood T cell repertoires in COVID-19. For the study at large: Sample material is recorded as cDNA or gDNA derived from T cells, B-cell-depleted T cells, or PBMCs.

The CDR3 runs 13 residues. Trimming removed 7 bases at V and 7 bases at J, with 13 bases between. Germline lookup yields CDR1 SEHNR and CDR2 FQNEAQ (reference sequence). Here immunoSEQ multiplex PCR was the method, and the copy in TCRdb shows in-frame clones only, minus some. The repertoire consists of roughly 65,000 clones, with more than 90% occurring once and the leading ten covering over 0.95%. V is TRBV7-9 and J is TRBJ2-2; D might be TRBD2 (5 bases). This TCR was recovered from a man in his sixties with acute or convalescent COVID-19. Sequencing was performed on peripheral blood. In nucleotides, the CDR3 is TGTGCCAGCAATTCCGGCGGGCTCGGGGAGCTGTTTTTT. This gives the protein CASNSGGLGELFF.